This T cell receptor beta chain was documented in a study of T-cell memory formation after mild COVID-19. TCRdb ran MiXCR on the 5' RACE reads and lists one entry per CDR3 protein. The table records about 350,000 distinct CDR3 sequences, 13% to 15% of them present only once. This clonotype appeared many times. Its antigen is still unknown. Overall study results and limits: There were some responding clones in pre-infection memory, which suggested that cross-reactive memory had joined. Mostly located in CM and EM were contracting CD4+ clones, with contracting CD8+ clones located in EMRA.

Germline values: CDR1 MNHEY, CDR2 SVGAGI. Trimming shortened V by 8 bases and J by 3 bases, and 10 bases separated the two germline ends. The CDR3 extends over 12 amino acids. The V gene is TRBV6-5, the J gene TRBJ2-5, with D uncertain. The material sequenced was PBMCs or a T cell subset sorted from them (not recorded which). The sequence derives from a man aged 18-30 years who had mild COVID-19 (a few samples of this study predate the infection). Cell type and time point are not known. The CDR3 region has the DNA TGTGCCAGCTCTTCAGGTGAAGAGACCCAGTACTTC. Residues: CASSSGEETQYF.